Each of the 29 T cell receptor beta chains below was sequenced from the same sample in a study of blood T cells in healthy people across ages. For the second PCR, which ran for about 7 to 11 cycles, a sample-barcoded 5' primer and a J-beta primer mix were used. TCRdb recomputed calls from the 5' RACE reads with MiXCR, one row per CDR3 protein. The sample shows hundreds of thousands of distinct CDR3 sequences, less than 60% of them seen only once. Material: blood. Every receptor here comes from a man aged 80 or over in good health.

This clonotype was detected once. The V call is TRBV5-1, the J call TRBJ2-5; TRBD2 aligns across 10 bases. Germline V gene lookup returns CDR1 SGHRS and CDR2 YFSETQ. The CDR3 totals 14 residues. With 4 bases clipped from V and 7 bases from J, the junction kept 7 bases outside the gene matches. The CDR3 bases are TGCGCCAGCAGCCCTAGCGGGGGCTTCGGGACCCAGTACTTC. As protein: CASSPSGGFGTQYF.

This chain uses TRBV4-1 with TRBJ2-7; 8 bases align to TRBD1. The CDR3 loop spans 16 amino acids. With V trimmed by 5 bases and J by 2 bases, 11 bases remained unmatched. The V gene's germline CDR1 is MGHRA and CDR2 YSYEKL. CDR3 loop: CASSEVGGQGPYEQYF. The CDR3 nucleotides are TGCGCCAGCAGCGAAGTAGGCGGACAGGGCCCCTACGAGCAGTACTTC.

The CDR3 protein is CASSLSIGFPDTQYF. The CDR3 coding sequence is TGTGCCAGCAGCTTATCAATCGGGTTCCCAGATACGCAGTATTTT. The rearrangement uses TRBV7-2 and TRBJ2-3; no definite D call. The germline V gene has CDR1 SGHTA and CDR2 FQGNSA. V lost 2 bases, J lost 4 bases, and 13 bases lay in between. The length of the CDR3 is 15 residues.

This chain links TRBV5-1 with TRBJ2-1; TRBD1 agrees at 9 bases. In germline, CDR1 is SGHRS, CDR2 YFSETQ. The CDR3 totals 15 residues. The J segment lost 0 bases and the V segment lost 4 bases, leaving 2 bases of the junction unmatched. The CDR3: CASSTGQGSYNEQFF. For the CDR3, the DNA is TGCGCCAGCAGCACGGGACAGGGCTCCTACAATGAGCAGTTCTTC.

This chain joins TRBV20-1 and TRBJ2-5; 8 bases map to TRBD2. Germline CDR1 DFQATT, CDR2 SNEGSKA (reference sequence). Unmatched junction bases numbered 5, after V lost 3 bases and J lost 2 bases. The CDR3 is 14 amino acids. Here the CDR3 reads CSARDERGQETQYF. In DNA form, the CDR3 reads TGCAGTGCTAGGGATGAGCGGGGGCAAGAGACCCAGTACTTC.

CDR3 bases: TGTGCCAGCAGTTACTCCCGTACGCAGTATTTT. It encodes CASSYSRTQYF. The chain combines TRBV6-6 with TRBJ2-3; no reliable D call. Looked up from germline, CDR1 is MNHNY and CDR2 is SVGAGI (reference sequence). This CDR3 has 11 amino acids. V lost 0 bases and J 8 bases, leaving 3 bases between the germline ends.

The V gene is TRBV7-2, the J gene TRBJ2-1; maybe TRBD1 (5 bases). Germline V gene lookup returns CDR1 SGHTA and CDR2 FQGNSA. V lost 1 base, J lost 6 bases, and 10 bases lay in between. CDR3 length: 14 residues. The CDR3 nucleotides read TGTGCCAGCAGCTTAGTTTCACAGGTCAATGAGCAGTTCTTC. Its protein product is CASSLVSQVNEQFF.

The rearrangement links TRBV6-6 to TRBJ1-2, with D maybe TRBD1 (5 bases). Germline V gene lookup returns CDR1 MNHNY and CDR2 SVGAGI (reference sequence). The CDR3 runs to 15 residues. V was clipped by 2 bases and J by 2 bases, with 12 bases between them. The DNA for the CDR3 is TGTGCCAGCAGTTACGAGGACACGGACAACTATGGCTACACCTTC. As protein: CASSYEDTDNYGYTF.

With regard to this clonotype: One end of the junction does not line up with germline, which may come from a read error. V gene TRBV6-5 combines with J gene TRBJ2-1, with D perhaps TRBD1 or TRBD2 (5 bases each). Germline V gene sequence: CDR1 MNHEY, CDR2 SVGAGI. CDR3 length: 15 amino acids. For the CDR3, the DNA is TGTGCCAGCACCCCCACGTGGGACCGCTACAATGAGCGGTTCTTC. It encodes CASTPTWDRYNERFF.

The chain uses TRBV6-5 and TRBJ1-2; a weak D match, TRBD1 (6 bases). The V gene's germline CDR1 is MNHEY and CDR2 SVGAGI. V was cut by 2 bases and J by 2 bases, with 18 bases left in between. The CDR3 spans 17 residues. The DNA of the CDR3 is TGTGCCAGCAGTTACCAACCGGACAGATTAATAAACTATGGCTACACCTTC. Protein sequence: CASSYQPDRLINYGYTF.

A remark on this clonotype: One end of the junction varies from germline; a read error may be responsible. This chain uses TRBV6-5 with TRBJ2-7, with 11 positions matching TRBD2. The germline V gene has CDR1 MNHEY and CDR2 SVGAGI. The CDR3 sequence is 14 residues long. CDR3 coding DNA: TGTGCCAGCAGTGACTCGGGACTAGCGGCCGAGCAGTACTTC. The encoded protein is CASSDSGLAAEQYF.

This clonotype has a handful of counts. Here the CDR3 DNA reads TGTGCCAGCAGTACAAGGGCCTTGAACACTGAAGCTTTCTTT. Translated: CASSTRALNTEAFF. This chain uses TRBV6-5 with TRBJ1-1; D is undetermined. V lost 5 bases to trimming and J lost 0 bases, with 10 bases between them. The CDR3 runs to 14 residues. Germline V CDR1 and CDR2: MNHEY, SVGAGI.

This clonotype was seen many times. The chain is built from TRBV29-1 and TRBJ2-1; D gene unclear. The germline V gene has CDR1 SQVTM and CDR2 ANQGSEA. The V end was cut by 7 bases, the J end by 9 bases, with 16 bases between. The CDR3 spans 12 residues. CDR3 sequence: CSGLDGSLEQFF. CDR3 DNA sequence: TGCAGCGGACTGGACGGAAGCCTTGAGCAGTTCTTC.

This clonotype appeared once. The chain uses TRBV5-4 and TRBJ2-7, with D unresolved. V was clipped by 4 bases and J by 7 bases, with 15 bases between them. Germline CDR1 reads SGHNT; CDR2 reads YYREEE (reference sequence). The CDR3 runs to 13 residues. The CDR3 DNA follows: TGTGCCAGCAGCCCCACCCACAAGGATGAGCAGTACTTC. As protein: CASSPTHKDEQYF.

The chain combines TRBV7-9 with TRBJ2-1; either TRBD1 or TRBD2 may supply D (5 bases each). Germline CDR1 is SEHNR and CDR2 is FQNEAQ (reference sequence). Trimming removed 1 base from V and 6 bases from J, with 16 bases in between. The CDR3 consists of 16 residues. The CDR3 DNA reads TGTGCCAGCAGCTTAGGTGAGGGAGAGGGACGCAATGAGCAGTTCTTC. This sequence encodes CASSLGEGEGRNEQFF.

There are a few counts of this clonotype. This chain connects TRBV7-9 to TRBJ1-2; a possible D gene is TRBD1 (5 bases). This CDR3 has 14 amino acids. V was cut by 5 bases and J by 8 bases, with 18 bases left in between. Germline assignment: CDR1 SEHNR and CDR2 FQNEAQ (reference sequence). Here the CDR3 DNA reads TGTGCCAGCAGCCCCAGTGGGCAACCAGGGGGCTACACCTTC. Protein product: CASSPSGQPGGYTF.

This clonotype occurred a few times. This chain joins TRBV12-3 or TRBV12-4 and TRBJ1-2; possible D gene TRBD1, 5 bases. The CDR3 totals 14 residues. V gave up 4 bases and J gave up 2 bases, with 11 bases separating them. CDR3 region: CASSSQGRNYGYTF. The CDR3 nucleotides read TGTGCCAGCAGTTCTCAGGGAAGGAACTATGGCTACACCTTC.

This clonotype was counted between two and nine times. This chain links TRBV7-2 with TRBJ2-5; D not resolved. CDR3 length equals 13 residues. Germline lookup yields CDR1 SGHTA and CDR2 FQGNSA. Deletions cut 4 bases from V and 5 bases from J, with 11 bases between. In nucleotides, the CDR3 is TGTGCCAGCAGCTACGAGGTATCGGAGACCCAGTACTTC. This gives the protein CASSYEVSETQYF. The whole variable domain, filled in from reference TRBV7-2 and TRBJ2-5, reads GAGVSQSPSNKVTEKGKDVELRCDPISGHTALYWYRQSLGQGLEFLIYFQGNSAPDKSGLPSDRFSAERTGGSVSTLTIQRTQQEDSAVYLCASSYEVSETQYFGPGTRLLVL.

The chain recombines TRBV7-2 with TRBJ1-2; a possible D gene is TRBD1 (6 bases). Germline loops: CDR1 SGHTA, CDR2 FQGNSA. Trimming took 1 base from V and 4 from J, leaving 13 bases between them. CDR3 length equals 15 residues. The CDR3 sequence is CASSLVAGEAYGYTF. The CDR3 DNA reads TGTGCCAGCAGCTTAGTGGCAGGGGAAGCCTATGGCTACACCTTC. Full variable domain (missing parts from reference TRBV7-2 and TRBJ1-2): GAGVSQSPSNKVTEKGKDVELRCDPISGHTALYWYRQSLGQGLEFLIYFQGNSAPDKSGLPSDRFSAERTGGSVSTLTIQRTQQEDSAVYLCASSLVAGEAYGYTFGSGTRLTVV.

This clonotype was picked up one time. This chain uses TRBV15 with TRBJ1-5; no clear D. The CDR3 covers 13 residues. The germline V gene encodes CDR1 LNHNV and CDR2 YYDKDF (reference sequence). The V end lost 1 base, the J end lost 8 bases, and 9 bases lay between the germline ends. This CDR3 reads CATSRGSLEPQHF. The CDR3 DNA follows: TGTGCCACCAGCAGAGGCTCTTTGGAGCCCCAGCATTTT.

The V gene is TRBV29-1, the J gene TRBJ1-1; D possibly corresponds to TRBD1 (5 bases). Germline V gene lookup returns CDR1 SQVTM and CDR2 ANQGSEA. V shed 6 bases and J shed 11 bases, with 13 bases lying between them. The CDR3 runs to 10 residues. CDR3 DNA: TGCAGCGTCGCGGGGGTTACCGCTTTCTTT. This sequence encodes CSVAGVTAFF.

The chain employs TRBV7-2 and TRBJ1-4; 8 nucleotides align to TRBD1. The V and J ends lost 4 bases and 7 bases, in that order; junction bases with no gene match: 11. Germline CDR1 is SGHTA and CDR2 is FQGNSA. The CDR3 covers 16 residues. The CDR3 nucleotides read TGTGCCAGCAGCTCCACTTCGACAGGGGTTGGTGAAAAACTGTTTTTT. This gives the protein CASSSTSTGVGEKLFF.

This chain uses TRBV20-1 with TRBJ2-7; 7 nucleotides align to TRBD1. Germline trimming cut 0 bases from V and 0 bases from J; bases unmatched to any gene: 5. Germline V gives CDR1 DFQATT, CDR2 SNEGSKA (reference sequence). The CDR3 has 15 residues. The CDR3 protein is CSARETGTVSYEQYF. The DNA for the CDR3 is TGCAGTGCTAGAGAAACCGGGACAGTCTCCTACGAGCAGTACTTC.

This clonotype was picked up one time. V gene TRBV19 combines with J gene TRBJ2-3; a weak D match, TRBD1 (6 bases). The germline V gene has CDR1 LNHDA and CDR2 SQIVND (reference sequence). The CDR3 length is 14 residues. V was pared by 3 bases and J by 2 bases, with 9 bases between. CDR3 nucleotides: TGTGCCAGTAGTATTACAGGGTTCACAGATACGCAGTATTTT. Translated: CASSITGFTDTQYF.

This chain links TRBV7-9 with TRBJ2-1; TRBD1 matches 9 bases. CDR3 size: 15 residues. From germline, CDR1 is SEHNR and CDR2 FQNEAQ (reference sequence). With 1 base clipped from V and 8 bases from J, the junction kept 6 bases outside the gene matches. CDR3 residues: CASSLGGTGLYEQFF. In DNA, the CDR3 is TGTGCCAGCAGCTTAGGAGGGACAGGGCTCTATGAGCAGTTCTTC.

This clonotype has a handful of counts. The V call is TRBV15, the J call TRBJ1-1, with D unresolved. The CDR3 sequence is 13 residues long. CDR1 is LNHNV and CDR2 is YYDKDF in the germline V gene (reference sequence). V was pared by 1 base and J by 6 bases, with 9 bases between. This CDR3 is CATSRGVGSEAFF. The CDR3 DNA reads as TGTGCCACCAGCAGAGGAGTCGGATCTGAAGCTTTCTTT. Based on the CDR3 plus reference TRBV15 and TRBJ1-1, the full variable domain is DAMVIQNPRYQVTQFGKPVTLSCSQTLNHNVMYWYQQKSSQAPKLLFHYYDKDFNNEADTPDNFQSRRPNTSFCFLDIRSPGLGDTAMYLCATSRGVGSEAFFGQGTRLTVV.

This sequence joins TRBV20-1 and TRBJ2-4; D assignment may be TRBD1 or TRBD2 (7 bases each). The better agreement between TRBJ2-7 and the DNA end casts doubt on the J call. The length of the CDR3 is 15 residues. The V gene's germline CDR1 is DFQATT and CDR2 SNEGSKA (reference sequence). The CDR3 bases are TGCAGTGCTAGAGATCCCCGACAGGGAGGGTACGAGCAGTACTTC. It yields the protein CSARDPRQGGYEQYF.

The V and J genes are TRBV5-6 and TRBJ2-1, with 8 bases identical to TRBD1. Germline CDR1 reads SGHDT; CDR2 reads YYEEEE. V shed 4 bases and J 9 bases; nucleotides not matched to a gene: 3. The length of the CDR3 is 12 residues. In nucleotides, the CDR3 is TGTGCCAGCAGCCCCGACAGGGGTGAGCAGTTCTTC. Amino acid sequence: CASSPDRGEQFF.

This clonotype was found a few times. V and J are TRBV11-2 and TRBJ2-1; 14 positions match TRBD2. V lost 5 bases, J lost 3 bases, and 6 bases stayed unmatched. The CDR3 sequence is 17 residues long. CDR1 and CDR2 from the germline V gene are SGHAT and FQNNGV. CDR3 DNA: TGTGCCAGCAGCCCCCGGACTAGCGGGGGGAACTACAATGAGCAGTTCTTC. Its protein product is CASSPRTSGGNYNEQFF.